This is a list of T cell receptor beta chains from one sample in a study of T cell responses to AZD1222 COVID-19 vaccine. Sequencing was performed with immunoSEQ multiplex PCR; in TCRdb, only in-frame clones are kept and a portion is missing. The sample shows about 140,000 clones, roughly 89% of them seen only once. Sequencing used peripheral blood, obtained on day 0 of AZD1222 vaccination. The source of these receptors is an adult in good health. Each CDR3 is given with its conserved first and last residue. The D gene is left open where the match is weak. Clone size is stated in some rows and not others, as once, few, many or a class when expanded.

abundance: .; j_gene: TRBJ1-5; v_gene: TRBV6-5; d_gene: .; CDR3aa: CASSLSGNQPQHF; CDR3nt: TGTGCCAGCAGTCTCTCAGGAAATCAGCCCCAGCATTTT
abundance: .; j_gene: TRBJ1-1; v_gene: TRBV7-2; d_gene: .; CDR3aa: CASSLRQANTEAFF; CDR3nt: TGTGCCAGCAGCTTGAGACAGGCGAACACTGAAGCTTTCTTT
abundance: .; j_gene: TRBJ1-2; v_gene: TRBV19; d_gene: .; CDR3aa: CASSISAKNNYGYTF; CDR3nt: TGTGCCAGTAGTATTTCGGCAAAAAATAACTATGGCTACACCTTC
abundance: .; j_gene: TRBJ2-5; v_gene: TRBV28; d_gene: .; CDR3aa: CASKGGGAVQETQYF; CDR3nt: TGTGCCAGCAAGGGTGGTGGAGCGGTACAAGAGACCCAGTACTTC
abundance: .; j_gene: TRBJ2-6; v_gene: TRBV5-4; d_gene: TRBD2; CDR3aa: CASSPKWGGGESGANVLTF; CDR3nt: TGTGCCAGCAGCCCCAAATGGGGCGGGGGGGAATCTGGGGCCAACGTCCTGACTTTC
abundance: .; j_gene: TRBJ2-5; v_gene: TRBV15; d_gene: TRBD1; CDR3aa: CATPIGWDRGYGGQETQYF; CDR3nt: TGTGCCACCCCCATCGGTTGGGACAGGGGCTACGGGGGCCAAGAGACCCAGTACTTC
abundance: medium-sized; j_gene: TRBJ2-1; v_gene: TRBV6-1; d_gene: TRBD2; CDR3aa: CASSEPPSGAYNEQFF; CDR3nt: TGTGCCAGCAGTGAACCGCCTAGCGGGGCATACAATGAGCAGTTCTTC
abundance: .; j_gene: TRBJ2-1; v_gene: TRBV11-2; d_gene: .; CDR3aa: CASSVGSNEQFF; CDR3nt: TGTGCCAGCAGCGTCGGCTCGAATGAGCAGTTCTTC
abundance: once; j_gene: TRBJ1-2; v_gene: TRBV6-4; d_gene: TRBD1; CDR3aa: CASSDIFGTDYGYTF; CDR3nt: TGTGCCAGCAGTGATATATTCGGGACAGACTATGGCTACACCTTC
abundance: .; j_gene: TRBJ1-1; v_gene: TRBV24-1; d_gene: .; CDR3aa: CATSDPGRAEAFF; CDR3nt: TGTGCCACCAGTGATCCGGGGAGGGCTGAAGCTTTCTTT
abundance: .; j_gene: TRBJ2-7; v_gene: TRBV21-1; d_gene: .; CDR3aa: CASSYQGPMAYEQYF; CDR3nt: TGTGCCAGCAGCTACCAAGGGCCGATGGCCTACGAGCAGTACTTC
abundance: .; j_gene: TRBJ1-2; v_gene: TRBV5-8; d_gene: .; CDR3aa: CASSLRVIRRRSDSYGGYTF; CDR3nt: TGTGCCAGCAGCTTGAGGGTTATTCGCCGTAGGTCAGACAGTTACGGTGGCTACACCTTC
abundance: .; j_gene: TRBJ1-4; v_gene: TRBV7-9; d_gene: .; CDR3aa: CASSNRQGGEKLFF; CDR3nt: TGTGCCAGCAGCAACCGCCAGGGAGGGGAAAAACTGTTTTTT
abundance: once; j_gene: TRBJ2-7; v_gene: TRBV18; d_gene: TRBD1; CDR3aa: CASSRGTGDSYEQYF; CDR3nt: TGTGCCAGCTCGCGTGGGACAGGGGATTCCTACGAGCAGTACTTC
abundance: .; j_gene: TRBJ2-7; v_gene: TRBV5-4; d_gene: .; CDR3aa: CASSRGDVYEQYF; CDR3nt: TGTGCCAGCAGCCGAGGGGATGTCTACGAGCAGTACTTC
abundance: .; j_gene: TRBJ1-2; v_gene: TRBV12-3/TRBV12-4; d_gene: TRBD1; CDR3aa: CASSDETGDGYTF; CDR3nt: TGTGCCAGCAGCGACGAGACAGGGGATGGCTACACCTTC
abundance: .; j_gene: TRBJ1-4; v_gene: TRBV28; d_gene: .; CDR3aa: CASSFSNEKLFF; CDR3nt: TGTGCCAGCAGTTTTTCTAATGAAAAACTGTTTTTT
abundance: .; j_gene: TRBJ1-5; v_gene: TRBV9; d_gene: TRBD1; CDR3aa: CASSESDRGNQPQHF; CDR3nt: TGTGCCAGCAGCGAATCGGACAGGGGGAATCAGCCCCAGCATTTT
abundance: .; j_gene: TRBJ2-2; v_gene: TRBV3-1/TRBV3-2; d_gene: TRBD2; CDR3aa: CASSRLAGGANTGELFF; CDR3nt: TGTGCCAGCAGCCGACTAGCGGGGGGAGCGAACACCGGGGAGCTGTTTTTT
abundance: .; j_gene: TRBJ1-4; v_gene: TRBV5-6; d_gene: .; CDR3aa: CASSSVDPWGEGEKLFF; CDR3nt: TGTGCCAGCAGCTCTGTGGACCCGTGGGGGGAGGGCGAAAAACTGTTTTTT
abundance: .; j_gene: TRBJ2-4; v_gene: TRBV5-4; d_gene: .; CDR3aa: CASSLGGQINIQYF; CDR3nt: TGTGCCAGCAGCTTGGGAGGGCAGATAAACATTCAGTACTTC
abundance: .; j_gene: TRBJ1-1; v_gene: TRBV7-7; d_gene: .; CDR3aa: CASSPGVGTEAFF; CDR3nt: TGTGCTAGCAGTCCGGGAGTAGGCACTGAAGCTTTCTTT
abundance: .; j_gene: TRBJ1-5; v_gene: TRBV7-9; d_gene: .; CDR3aa: CASSLSYGGLDQPQHF; CDR3nt: TGTGCCAGCAGCTTATCTTATGGAGGTTTGGATCAGCCCCAGCATTTT
abundance: .; j_gene: TRBJ1-4; v_gene: TRBV12-3/TRBV12-4; d_gene: .; CDR3aa: CASSLDGNEKLFF; CDR3nt: TGTGCCAGCAGTTTAGACGGTAATGAAAAACTGTTTTTT
abundance: .; j_gene: TRBJ1-3; v_gene: TRBV5-6; d_gene: .; CDR3aa: CASSLASVPGTISGNTIYF; CDR3nt: TGTGCCAGCAGCTTGGCCTCGGTCCCAGGGACGATCTCTGGAAACACCATATATTTT
abundance: .; j_gene: TRBJ1-1; v_gene: TRBV6-5; d_gene: .; CDR3aa: CASSYSGAGYQAFF; CDR3nt: TGTGCCAGCAGTTACTCGGGGGCAGGGTATCAAGCTTTCTTT
abundance: .; j_gene: TRBJ1-1; v_gene: TRBV11-3; d_gene: .; CDR3aa: CASSRWAGTEAFF; CDR3nt: TGTGCCAGCAGCCGCTGGGCGGGCACTGAAGCTTTCTTT
abundance: .; j_gene: TRBJ1-2; v_gene: TRBV7-8; d_gene: TRBD1; CDR3aa: CASSLFLGGTGKDGYTF; CDR3nt: TGTGCCAGCAGCTTATTTCTCGGGGGGACAGGGAAGGATGGCTACACCTTC
abundance: .; j_gene: TRBJ1-5; v_gene: TRBV2; d_gene: TRBD1; CDR3aa: CASRGSGGINQPQHF; CDR3nt: TGTGCCAGCAGGGGTTCAGGGGGAATCAATCAGCCCCAGCATTTT
abundance: few; j_gene: TRBJ1-1; v_gene: TRBV7-2; d_gene: .; CDR3aa: CASSFLGQGNTEAFF; CDR3nt: TGTGCCAGCAGCTTCTTGGGGCAAGGGAACACTGAAGCTTTCTTT
abundance: .; j_gene: TRBJ2-3; v_gene: TRBV18; d_gene: .; CDR3aa: CASSPKYGGSTDTQYF; CDR3nt: TGTGCCAGCTCACCAAAGTACGGCGGCAGCACAGATACGCAGTATTTT
abundance: .; j_gene: TRBJ2-3; v_gene: TRBV6-4; d_gene: .; CDR3aa: CASSQDGGGNTQYF; CDR3nt: TGTGCCAGCAGCCAAGACGGAGGCGGGAATACGCAGTATTTT
abundance: .; j_gene: TRBJ2-7; v_gene: TRBV29-1; d_gene: TRBD2; CDR3aa: CSVLLANSYKQYF; CDR3nt: TGCAGCGTTTTACTAGCGAACTCCTACAAGCAGTACTTC
abundance: .; j_gene: TRBJ2-2; v_gene: TRBV19; d_gene: TRBD1; CDR3aa: CASRNQGAGELFF; CDR3nt: TGTGCCAGTAGAAACCAGGGGGCCGGGGAGCTGTTTTTT
abundance: .; j_gene: TRBJ1-2; v_gene: TRBV5-1; d_gene: .; CDR3aa: CASSSDGSYGYTF; CDR3nt: TGCGCCAGCAGCTCGGACGGGTCCTATGGCTACACCTTC